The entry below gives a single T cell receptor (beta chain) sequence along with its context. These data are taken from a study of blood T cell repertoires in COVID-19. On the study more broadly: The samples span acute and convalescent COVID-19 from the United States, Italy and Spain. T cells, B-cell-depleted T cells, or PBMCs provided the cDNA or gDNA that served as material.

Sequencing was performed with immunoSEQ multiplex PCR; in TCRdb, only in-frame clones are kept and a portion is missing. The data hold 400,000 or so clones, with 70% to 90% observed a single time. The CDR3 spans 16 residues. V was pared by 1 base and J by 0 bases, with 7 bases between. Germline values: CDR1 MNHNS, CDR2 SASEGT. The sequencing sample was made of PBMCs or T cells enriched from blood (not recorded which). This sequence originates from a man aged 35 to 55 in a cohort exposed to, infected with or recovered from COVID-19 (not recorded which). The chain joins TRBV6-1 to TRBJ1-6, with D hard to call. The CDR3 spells CASSEGTASYNSPLHF. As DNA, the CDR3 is TGTGCCAGCAGTGAAGGCACTGCCTCCTATAATTCACCCCTCCACTTT.